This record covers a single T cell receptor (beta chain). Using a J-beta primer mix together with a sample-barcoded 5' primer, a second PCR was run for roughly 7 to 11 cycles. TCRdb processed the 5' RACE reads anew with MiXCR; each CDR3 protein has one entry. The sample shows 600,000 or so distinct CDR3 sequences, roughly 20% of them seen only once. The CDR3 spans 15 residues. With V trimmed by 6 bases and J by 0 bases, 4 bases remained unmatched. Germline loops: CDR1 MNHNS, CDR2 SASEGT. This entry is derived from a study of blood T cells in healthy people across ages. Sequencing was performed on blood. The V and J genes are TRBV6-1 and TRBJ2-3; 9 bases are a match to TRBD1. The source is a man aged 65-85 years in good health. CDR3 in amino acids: CASRRDRASTDTQYF. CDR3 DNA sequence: TGTGCCAGCAGGCGGGACAGGGCTAGCACAGATACGCAGTATTTT.